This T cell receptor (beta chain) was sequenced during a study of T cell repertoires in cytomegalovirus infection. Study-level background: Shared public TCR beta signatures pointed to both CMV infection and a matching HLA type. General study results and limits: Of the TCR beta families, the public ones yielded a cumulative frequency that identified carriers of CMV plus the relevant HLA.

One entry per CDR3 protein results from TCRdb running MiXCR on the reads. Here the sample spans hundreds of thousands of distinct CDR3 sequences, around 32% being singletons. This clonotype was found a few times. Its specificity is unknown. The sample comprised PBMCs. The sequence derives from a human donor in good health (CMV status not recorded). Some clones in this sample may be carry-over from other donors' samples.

The CDR3 sequence is CASSSTWLAVRDSYNEQFF. The CDR3 DNA follows: TGTGCCAGCAGCTCCACGTGGCTAGCGGTCCGGGATTCCTACAATGAGCAGTTCTTC. V gene TRBV7-9 combines with J gene TRBJ2-1; 7 nucleotides align to TRBD2. CDR1 is SEHNR, CDR2 FQNEAQ, per germline (reference sequence). This CDR3 is built from 19 residues. Trimming removed 4 bases from V and 1 base from J; junction bases left unmatched: 16. Filled out from reference TRBV7-9 and TRBJ2-1, the complete variable domain reads DTGVSQNPRHKITKRGQNVTFRCDPISEHNRLYWYRQTLGQGPEFLTYFQNEAQLEKSRLLSDRFSAERPKGSFSTLEIQRTEQGDSAMYLCASSSTWLAVRDSYNEQFFGPGTRLTVL.